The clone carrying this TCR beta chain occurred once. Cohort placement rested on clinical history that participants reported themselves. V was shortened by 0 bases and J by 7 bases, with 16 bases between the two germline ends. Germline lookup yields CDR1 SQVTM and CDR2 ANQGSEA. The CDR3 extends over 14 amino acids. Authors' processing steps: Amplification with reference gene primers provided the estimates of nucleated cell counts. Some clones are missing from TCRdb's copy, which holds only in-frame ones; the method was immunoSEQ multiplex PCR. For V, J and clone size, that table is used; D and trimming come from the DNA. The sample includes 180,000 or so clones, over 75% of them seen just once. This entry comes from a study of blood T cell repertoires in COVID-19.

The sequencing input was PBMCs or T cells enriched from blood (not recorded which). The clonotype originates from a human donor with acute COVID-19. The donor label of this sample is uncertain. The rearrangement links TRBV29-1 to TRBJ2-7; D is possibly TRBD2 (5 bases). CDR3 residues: CSVEDLPTPGEQYF. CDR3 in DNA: TGCAGCGTTGAAGATCTTCCGACTCCGGGAGAGCAGTACTTC.